This T cell receptor (beta chain) was retrieved from a study of a mutant IDH1 vaccine in newly diagnosed glioma. The CDR3 loop spans 15 amino acids. CDR1 and CDR2 from the germline V gene are MNHEY and SVGAGI. Trimming took 6 bases from V and 0 from J, leaving 11 bases between them. Comments on this clone: Its matching antigen is unknown.

Sequenced by immunoSEQ multiplex PCR; TCRdb stores in-frame clones only, minus some. The table lists over 45,000 clones, around 80% of them singletons. Regarding time point: week 5, during vaccination. Mutant IDH1 20-mer peptide, at 300 ug, made up each vaccine dose, with topical imiquimod. The TCR was taken from a woman in her forties or fifties with glioma. This chain links TRBV6-5 with TRBJ1-4; D gene unclear. The material was PBMCs, obtained from a glioma patient whose treatment included an IDH1 peptide vaccine. The CDR3 protein is CASSKTLTTNEKLFF. The CDR3 DNA follows: TGTGCCAGCAGCAAGACACTGACAACTAATGAAAAACTGTTTTTT.